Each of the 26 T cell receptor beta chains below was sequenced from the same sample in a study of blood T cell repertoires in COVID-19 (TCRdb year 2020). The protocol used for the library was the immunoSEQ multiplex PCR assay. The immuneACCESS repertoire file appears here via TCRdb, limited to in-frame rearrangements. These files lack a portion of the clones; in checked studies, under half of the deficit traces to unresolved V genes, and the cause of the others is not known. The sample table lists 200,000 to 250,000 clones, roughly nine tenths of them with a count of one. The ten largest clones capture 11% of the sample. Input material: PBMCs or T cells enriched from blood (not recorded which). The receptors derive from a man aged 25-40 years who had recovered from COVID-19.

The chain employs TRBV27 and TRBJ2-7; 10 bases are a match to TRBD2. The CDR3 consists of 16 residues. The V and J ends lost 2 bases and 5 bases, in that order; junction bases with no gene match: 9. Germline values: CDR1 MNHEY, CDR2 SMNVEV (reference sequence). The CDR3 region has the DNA TGTGCCAGCAGTTTAAGGACTAGCGGAGTGAGGGACGAGCAGTACTTC. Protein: CASSLRTSGVRDEQYF.

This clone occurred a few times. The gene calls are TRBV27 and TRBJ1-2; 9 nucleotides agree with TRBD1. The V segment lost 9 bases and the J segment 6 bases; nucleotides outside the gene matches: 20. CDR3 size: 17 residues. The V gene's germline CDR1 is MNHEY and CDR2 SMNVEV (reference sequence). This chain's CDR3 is CASRDKTGGFPRHGYTF. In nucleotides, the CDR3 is TGTGCCAGTCGGGATAAGACAGGGGGATTTCCAAGACATGGCTACACCTTC.

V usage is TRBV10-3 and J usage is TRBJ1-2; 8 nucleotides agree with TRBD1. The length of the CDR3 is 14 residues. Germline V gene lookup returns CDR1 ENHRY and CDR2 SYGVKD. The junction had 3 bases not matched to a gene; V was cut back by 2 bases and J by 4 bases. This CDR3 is CAISEDGTGYGYTF. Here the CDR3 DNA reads TGTGCCATCAGTGAGGACGGGACAGGCTATGGCTACACCTTC.

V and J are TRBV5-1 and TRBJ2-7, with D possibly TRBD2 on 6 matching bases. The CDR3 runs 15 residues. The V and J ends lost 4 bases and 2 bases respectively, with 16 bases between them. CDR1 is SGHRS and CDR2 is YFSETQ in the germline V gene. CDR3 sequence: CASSTTWGLAYEQYF. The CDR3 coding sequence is TGCGCCAGCAGCACAACGTGGGGACTTGCCTACGAGCAGTACTTC.

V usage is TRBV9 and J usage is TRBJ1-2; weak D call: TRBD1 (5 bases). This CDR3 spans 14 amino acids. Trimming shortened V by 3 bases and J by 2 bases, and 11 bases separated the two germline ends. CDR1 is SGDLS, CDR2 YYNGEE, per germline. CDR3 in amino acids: CASSATVINYGYTF. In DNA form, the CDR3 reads TGTGCCAGCAGCGCGACAGTCATCAACTATGGCTACACCTTC.

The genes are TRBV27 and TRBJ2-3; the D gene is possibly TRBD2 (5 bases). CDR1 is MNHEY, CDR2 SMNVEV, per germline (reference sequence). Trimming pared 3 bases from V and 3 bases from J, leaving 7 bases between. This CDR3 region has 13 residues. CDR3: CASSLGSTDTQYF. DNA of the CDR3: TGTGCCAGCAGTTTGGGGAGTACAGATACGCAGTATTTT.

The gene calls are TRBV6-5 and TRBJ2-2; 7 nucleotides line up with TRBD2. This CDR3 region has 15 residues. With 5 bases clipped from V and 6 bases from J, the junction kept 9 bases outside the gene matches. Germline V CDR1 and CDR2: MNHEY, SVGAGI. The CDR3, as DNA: TGTGCCAGCAGTCGCGACAGAGGACTAGCCGGGGAGCTGTTTTTT. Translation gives CASSRDRGLAGELFF.

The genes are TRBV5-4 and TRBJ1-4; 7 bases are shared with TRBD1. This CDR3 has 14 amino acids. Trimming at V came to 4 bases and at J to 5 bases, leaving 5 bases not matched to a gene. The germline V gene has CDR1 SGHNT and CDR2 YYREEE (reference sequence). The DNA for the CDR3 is TGTGCCAGCAGCACGGGACAGCTAAATGAAAAACTGTTTTTT. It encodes CASSTGQLNEKLFF.

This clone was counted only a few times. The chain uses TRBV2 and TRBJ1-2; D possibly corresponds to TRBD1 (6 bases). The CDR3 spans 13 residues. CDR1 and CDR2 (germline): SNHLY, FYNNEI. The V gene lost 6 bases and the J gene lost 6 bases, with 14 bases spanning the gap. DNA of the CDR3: TGTGCCAGCAGAGAGACAGGACGAAATGGCTACACCTTC. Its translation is CASRETGRNGYTF.

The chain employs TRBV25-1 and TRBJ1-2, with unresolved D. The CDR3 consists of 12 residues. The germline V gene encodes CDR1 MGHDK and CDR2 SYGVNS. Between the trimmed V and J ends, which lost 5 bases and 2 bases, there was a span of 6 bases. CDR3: CASSRLNYGYTF. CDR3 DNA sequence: TGTGCCAGCAGTCGACTAAACTATGGCTACACCTTC.

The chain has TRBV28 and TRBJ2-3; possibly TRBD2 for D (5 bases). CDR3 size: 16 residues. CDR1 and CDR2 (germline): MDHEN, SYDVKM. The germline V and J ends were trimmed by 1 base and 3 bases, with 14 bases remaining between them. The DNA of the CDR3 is TGTGCCAGCAGTTTATACGGGAACCTATTAACAGATACGCAGTATTTT. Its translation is CASSLYGNLLTDTQYF.

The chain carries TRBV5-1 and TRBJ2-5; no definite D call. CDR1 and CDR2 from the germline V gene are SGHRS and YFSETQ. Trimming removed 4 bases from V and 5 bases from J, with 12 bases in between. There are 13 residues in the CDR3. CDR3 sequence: CASSPLKAETQYF. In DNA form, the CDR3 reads TGCGCCAGCAGCCCCCTCAAAGCGGAGACCCAGTACTTC.

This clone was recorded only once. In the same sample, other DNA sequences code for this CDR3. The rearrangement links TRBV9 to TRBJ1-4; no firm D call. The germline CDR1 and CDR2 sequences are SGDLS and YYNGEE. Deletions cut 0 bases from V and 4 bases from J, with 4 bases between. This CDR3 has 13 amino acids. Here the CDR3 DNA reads TGTGCCAGCAGCGTAGGAGGTAATGAAAAACTGTTTTTT. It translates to CASSVGGNEKLFF.

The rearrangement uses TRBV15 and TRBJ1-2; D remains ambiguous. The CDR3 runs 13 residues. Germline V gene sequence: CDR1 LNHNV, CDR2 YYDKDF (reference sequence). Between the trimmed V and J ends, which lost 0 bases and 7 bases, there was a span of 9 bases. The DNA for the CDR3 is TGTGCCACCAGCAGAGATGTCTTCTCTGGCTACACCTTC. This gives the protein CATSRDVFSGYTF.

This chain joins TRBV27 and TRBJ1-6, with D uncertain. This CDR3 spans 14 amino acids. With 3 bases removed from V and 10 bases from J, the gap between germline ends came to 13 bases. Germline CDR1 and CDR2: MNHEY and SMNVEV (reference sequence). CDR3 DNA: TGTGCCAGCAGTTTCTTGCAGCGGGAATCACCCCTCCACTTT. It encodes CASSFLQRESPLHF.

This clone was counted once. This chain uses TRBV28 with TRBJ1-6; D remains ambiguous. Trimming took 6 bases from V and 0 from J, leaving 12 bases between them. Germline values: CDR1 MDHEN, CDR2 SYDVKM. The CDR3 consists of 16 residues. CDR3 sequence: CASRISKSSYNSPLHF. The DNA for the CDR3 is TGTGCCAGCAGAATCTCAAAGAGCTCCTATAATTCACCCCTCCACTTT.

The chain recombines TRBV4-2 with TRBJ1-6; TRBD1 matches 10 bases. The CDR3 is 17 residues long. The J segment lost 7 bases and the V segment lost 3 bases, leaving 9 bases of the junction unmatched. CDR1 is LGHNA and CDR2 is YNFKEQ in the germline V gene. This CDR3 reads CASSHYTPGQGNSPLHF. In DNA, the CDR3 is TGTGCCAGCAGCCATTACACCCCGGGACAGGGGAATTCACCCCTCCACTTT.

The CDR3 DNA reads as TGTGCCAGCAGTTTGGGGGGGCTTAGAAGCACCATATATTTT. Translation: CASSLGGLRSTIYF. The J gene is TRBJ1-3, the V gene TRBV6-6; D is perhaps TRBD1 (6 bases). V was pared by 4 bases and J by 9 bases, with 16 bases between. This CDR3 is built from 14 residues. Per the germline V gene, CDR1 is MNHNY and CDR2 is SVGAGI (reference sequence).

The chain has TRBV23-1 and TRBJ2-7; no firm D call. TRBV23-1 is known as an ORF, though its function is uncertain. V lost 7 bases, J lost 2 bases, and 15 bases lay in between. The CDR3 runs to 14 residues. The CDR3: CASTSDKYPYEQYF. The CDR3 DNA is TGCGCCAGCACCTCCGACAAATATCCCTACGAGCAGTACTTC.

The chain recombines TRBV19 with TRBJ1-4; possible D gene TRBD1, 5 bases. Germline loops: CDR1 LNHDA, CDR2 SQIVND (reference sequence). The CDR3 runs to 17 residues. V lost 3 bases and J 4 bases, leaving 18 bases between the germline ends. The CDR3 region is CASSIILRGIINEKLFF. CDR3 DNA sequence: TGTGCCAGTAGTATTATTTTGCGGGGGATTATTAATGAAAAACTGTTTTTT.

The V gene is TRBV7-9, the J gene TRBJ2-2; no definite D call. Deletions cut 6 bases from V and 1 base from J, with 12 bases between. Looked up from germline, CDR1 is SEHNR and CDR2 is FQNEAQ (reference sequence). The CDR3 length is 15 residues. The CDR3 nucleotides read TGTGCCAGCAGTGACCTAGGCGGGAACACCGGGGAGCTGTTTTTT. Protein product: CASSDLGGNTGELFF.

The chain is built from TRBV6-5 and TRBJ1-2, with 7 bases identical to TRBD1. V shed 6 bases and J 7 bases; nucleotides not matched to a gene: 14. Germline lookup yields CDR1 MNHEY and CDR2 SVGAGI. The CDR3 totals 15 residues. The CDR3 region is CASRLTGPIWGGYTF. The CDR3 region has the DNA TGTGCCAGCAGGTTGACAGGGCCGATATGGGGTGGCTACACCTTC.

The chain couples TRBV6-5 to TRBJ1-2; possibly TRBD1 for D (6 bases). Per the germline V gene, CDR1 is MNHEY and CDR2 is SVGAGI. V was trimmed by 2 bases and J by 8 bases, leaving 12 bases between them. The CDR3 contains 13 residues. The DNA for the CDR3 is TGTGCCAGCAGTTACACGCAGGGGAACGGCTACACCTTC. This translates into CASSYTQGNGYTF.

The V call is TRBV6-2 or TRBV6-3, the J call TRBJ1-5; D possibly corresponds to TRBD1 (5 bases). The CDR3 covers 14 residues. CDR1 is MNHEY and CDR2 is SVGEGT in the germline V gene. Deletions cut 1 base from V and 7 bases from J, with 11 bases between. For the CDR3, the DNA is TGTGCCAGCAGTTACTGGGGCGTGGGGCAGCCCCAGCATTTT. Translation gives CASSYWGVGQPQHF.

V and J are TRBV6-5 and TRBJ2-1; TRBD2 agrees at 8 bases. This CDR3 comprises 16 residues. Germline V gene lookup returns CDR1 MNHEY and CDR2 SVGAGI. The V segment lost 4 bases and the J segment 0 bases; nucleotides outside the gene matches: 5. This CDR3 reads CASSSYSGTSYNEQFF. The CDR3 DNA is TGTGCCAGCAGTTCCTATAGCGGGACCTCCTACAATGAGCAGTTCTTC.

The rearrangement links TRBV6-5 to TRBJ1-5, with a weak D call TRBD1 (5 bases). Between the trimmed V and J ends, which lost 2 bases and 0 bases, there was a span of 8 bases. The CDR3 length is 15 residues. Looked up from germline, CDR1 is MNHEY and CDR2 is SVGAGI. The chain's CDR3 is CASSYRQYSNQPQHF. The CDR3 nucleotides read TGTGCCAGCAGTTACCGACAGTATAGCAATCAGCCCCAGCATTTT.